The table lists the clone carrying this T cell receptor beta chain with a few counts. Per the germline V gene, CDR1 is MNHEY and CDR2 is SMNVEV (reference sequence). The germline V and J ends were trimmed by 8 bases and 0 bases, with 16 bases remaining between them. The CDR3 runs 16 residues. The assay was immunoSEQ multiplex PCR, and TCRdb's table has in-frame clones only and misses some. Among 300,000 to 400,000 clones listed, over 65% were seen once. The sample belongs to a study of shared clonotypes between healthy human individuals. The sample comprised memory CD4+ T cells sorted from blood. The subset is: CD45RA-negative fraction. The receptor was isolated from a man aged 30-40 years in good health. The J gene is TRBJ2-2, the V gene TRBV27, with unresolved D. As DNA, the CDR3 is TGTGCCAGCGGCCCACTTCGGCCAGCGAACACCGGGGAGCTGTTTTTT. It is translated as CASGPLRPANTGELFF.